The clone carrying this T cell receptor beta chain was seen only a few times. The target antigen is unknown. These data are taken from a study of vaccination and CD4 T cells after COVID-19. Whole-study context: Cellular stimulation was performed using overlapping spike peptides derived from SARS-CoV-2, HCoV-NL63, HCoV-OC43 and HCoV-229E. Regarding the study as a whole: In convalescent patients, 304 of 307 vaccine-specific clones were mono-reactive for SARS-CoV-2 spike.

The CDR3 consists of 16 residues. Germline CDR1 and CDR2: SGHTA and FQGNSA. The ends lost 0 bases at V and 2 bases at J; junction bases unmatched: 5. Sample treatment: roughly 11-day PBMC culture with coronavirus spike peptide pools or control peptides (ViraFEST assay). ViraFEST expanded antigen-specific T cells with peptide pools, then sequenced TCRs. The Oncomine TCR Beta short-read assay was applied to DNA of cultured CD4+ T cells. TCRdb re-called the PCR reads with MiXCR, one entry per CDR3 protein. The table lists some 10,000 distinct CDR3 sequences, roughly two thirds of them singletons, with about 30% in the top ten.

The clonotype was recovered from a human donor who had recovered from COVID-19. The V gene is TRBV7-2, the J gene TRBJ2-7, with 9 bases fitting TRBD2. Sequenced: CD4+ T cells from blood, cultured in vitro. The CDR3 protein is CASSLAHGGGAYEQYF. CDR3 DNA: TGTGCCAGCAGCTTAGCGCACGGCGGGGGGGCCTACGAGCAGTACTTC.